Listed below are T cell receptor beta chains from one sample, sequenced in a study of T cell responses to AZD1222 COVID-19 vaccine. Clones were read by immunoSEQ multiplex PCR, and TCRdb kept only the in-frame ones, dropping some. The sample contains roughly 100,000 clones, around 90% of which appear only once. Material: peripheral blood, obtained on day 0 of AZD1222 vaccination. The receptor source for this set is an adult in good health. Both conserved end residues are part of each CDR3. Fields, in order: J gene, clone size, D gene, V gene, CDR3 DNA, CDR3 protein. D genes are given only for firm matches. The size field is filled for only some rows; it gives once, few, many or a size class.

J: TRBJ2-3; size: .; D: .; V: TRBV18; DNA: TGTGCCAGCTCACCAGGAGTAAATAGGGGTACGCAGTATTTT; CDR3: CASSPGVNRGTQYF
J: TRBJ2-3; size: .; D: .; V: TRBV7-9; DNA: TGTGCCAGCAGCTTAACGGGCACAGATACGCAGTATTTT; CDR3: CASSLTGTDTQYF
J: TRBJ1-2; size: .; D: .; V: TRBV7-9; DNA: TGTGCCAGCAGCTTAGAGAACGGTGGCTACACCTTC; CDR3: CASSLENGGYTF
J: TRBJ2-7; size: .; D: TRBD2; V: TRBV4-2; DNA: TGTGCCAGCAGCCAAGATGCGGGAGGCCCCTACGAGCAGTACTTC; CDR3: CASSQDAGGPYEQYF
J: TRBJ2-5; size: .; D: .; V: TRBV2; DNA: TGTGCCAGCAGTCTCCAGGGCAGCCAAGAGACCCAGTACTTC; CDR3: CASSLQGSQETQYF
J: TRBJ2-1; size: .; D: .; V: TRBV7-9; DNA: TGTGCCAGCAGCCCCGGGGACCGGTCCCACAATGAGCAGTTCTTC; CDR3: CASSPGDRSHNEQFF
J: TRBJ1-5; size: .; D: .; V: TRBV19; DNA: TGTGCCAGTAGTAGACCACGCGGACAGAGCAATCAGCCCCAGCATTTT; CDR3: CASSRPRGQSNQPQHF
J: TRBJ2-7; size: few; D: .; V: TRBV2; DNA: TGTGCCAGCAGGCCCGACAGATACGAGCAGTACTTC; CDR3: CASRPDRYEQYF
J: TRBJ2-2; size: .; D: .; V: TRBV3-1/TRBV3-2; DNA: TGTGCCAGCAGCCAAATCCCCTCGACAGGGAACACCGGGGAGCTGTTTTTT; CDR3: CASSQIPSTGNTGELFF
J: TRBJ1-2; size: .; D: TRBD1; V: TRBV4-1; DNA: TGCGCCAGCAGCCAAGATGGGACAGGGAACTATGGCTACACCTTC; CDR3: CASSQDGTGNYGYTF
J: TRBJ2-7; size: .; D: .; V: TRBV19; DNA: TGTGCCAGCGCCGGGACCCACAGCAGCGAGCAGTACTTC; CDR3: CASAGTHSSEQYF
J: TRBJ2-1; size: .; D: TRBD2; V: TRBV9; DNA: TGTGCCAGCAGCGTAGCTAGCGGGAATGGGGAGCAGTTCTTC; CDR3: CASSVASGNGEQFF
J: TRBJ1-2; size: .; D: .; V: TRBV7-9; DNA: TGTGCCAGCAGTATCGACCCTTATGGCTACACCTTC; CDR3: CASSIDPYGYTF
J: TRBJ1-4; size: .; D: .; V: TRBV19; DNA: TGTGCCAGCGGCACAGGGTTGGCGAGTTTTTTT; CDR3: CASGTGLASFF
J: TRBJ2-3; size: .; D: TRBD2; V: TRBV5-8; DNA: TGTGCCAGCAGCTCTAGCGGTCACACAGATACGCAGTATTTT; CDR3: CASSSSGHTDTQYF
J: TRBJ2-7; size: .; D: .; V: TRBV4-1; DNA: TGCGCCAGCAGCAACGGGGTTCTTACCTACGAGCAGTACTTC; CDR3: CASSNGVLTYEQYF
J: TRBJ2-1; size: .; D: .; V: TRBV7-3; DNA: TGTGCCAGCAGCCCATTGGGAGGGGGTGGGGATGAGCAGTTCTTC; CDR3: CASSPLGGGGDEQFF
J: TRBJ2-1; size: .; D: TRBD1; V: TRBV7-3; DNA: TGTGCCAGCAGCGAAGTCACAGGGGGTGAGCAGTTCTTC; CDR3: CASSEVTGGEQFF
J: TRBJ2-7; size: .; D: .; V: TRBV28; DNA: TGTGCCAGCAGTTTGTCCCCTTCTATCTCCTACGAGCAGTACTTC; CDR3: CASSLSPSISYEQYF
J: TRBJ2-1; size: once; D: .; V: TRBV5-1; DNA: TGCGCCAGCAGCTTGGGGGACCCCCGTACAAATGAGCAGTTCTTC; CDR3: CASSLGDPRTNEQFF
J: TRBJ2-7; size: .; D: .; V: TRBV6-4; DNA: TGTGCCAGCAGTGACTCCCAGGACTCATCCGAGCAGTACTTC; CDR3: CASSDSQDSSEQYF
J: TRBJ2-7; size: .; D: .; V: TRBV5-8; DNA: TGTGCCAGCAGCTTGGAGGGCAACTGGGAGCAGTACTTC; CDR3: CASSLEGNWEQYF
J: TRBJ2-1; size: .; D: .; V: TRBV3-1/TRBV3-2; DNA: TGTGCCAGCAGCCAAACAACTAGCTATGAGCAGTTCTTC; CDR3: CASSQTTSYEQFF
J: TRBJ1-4; size: .; D: .; V: TRBV28; DNA: TGTGCCAGTTTCCTCGCGGGACCCAAGATAGGTGAACTGTTTTTT; CDR3: CASFLAGPKIGELFF
J: TRBJ2-7; size: .; D: TRBD1; V: TRBV27; DNA: TGTGCCAGCAGTTCACCGGGACAGGGGATCTACGAGCAGTACTTC; CDR3: CASSSPGQGIYEQYF
J: TRBJ2-3; size: .; D: .; V: TRBV5-1; DNA: TGCGCCAGCAGCTCAGGAGTCAGCACAGATACGCAGTATTTT; CDR3: CASSSGVSTDTQYF
J: TRBJ1-1; size: once; D: .; V: TRBV29-1; DNA: TGCAGCGTTGAAAGGGCTGGAAACACTGAAGCTTTCTTT; CDR3: CSVERAGNTEAFF
J: TRBJ2-5; size: .; D: .; V: TRBV19; DNA: TGTGCCAGTAGTATTGGCCAGGGACCACAAGAGACCCAGTACTTC; CDR3: CASSIGQGPQETQYF
J: TRBJ2-2; size: once; D: TRBD2; V: TRBV6-2/TRBV6-3; DNA: TGTGCCAGCAGTGCAGTAGCGGGGAACACCGGGGAGCTGTTTTTT; CDR3: CASSAVAGNTGELFF
J: TRBJ1-6; size: .; D: .; V: TRBV28; DNA: TGTGCCAGCAGTTTATGGCAGGGTTCGGGATGGGGTCCCCTCCACTTT; CDR3: CASSLWQGSGWGPLHF
J: TRBJ2-3; size: .; D: .; V: TRBV5-1; DNA: TGCGCCAGCAGCTTTCGGGCCGCTTACACAGATACGCAGTATTTT; CDR3: CASSFRAAYTDTQYF